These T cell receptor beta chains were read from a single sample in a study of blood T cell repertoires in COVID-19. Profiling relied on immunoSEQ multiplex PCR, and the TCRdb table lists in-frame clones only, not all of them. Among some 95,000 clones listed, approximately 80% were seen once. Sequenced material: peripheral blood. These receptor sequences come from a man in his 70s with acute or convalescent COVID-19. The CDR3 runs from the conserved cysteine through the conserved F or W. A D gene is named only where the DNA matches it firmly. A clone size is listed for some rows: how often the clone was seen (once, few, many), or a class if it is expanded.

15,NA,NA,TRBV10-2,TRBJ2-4,TGCGCCAGCAGTGAGACAGGGTGGTCCAAAAACATTCAGTACTTC,CASSETGWSKNIQYF
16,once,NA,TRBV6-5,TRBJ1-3,TGTGCCAGCAGTTACGGGAGCTTCACTACTGGAAACACCATATATTTT,CASSYGSFTTGNTIYF
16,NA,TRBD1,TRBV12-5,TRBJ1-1,TGTGCTAGTGGAAAAAGACAGGGGAGTCTGAACACTGAAGCTTTCTTT,CASGKRQGSLNTEAFF
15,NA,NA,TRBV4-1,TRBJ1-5,TGCGCCAGCAGCCAGGACATAGGCCCCAATCAGCCCCAGCATTTT,CASSQDIGPNQPQHF
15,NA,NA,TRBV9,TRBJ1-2,TGTGCCAGCAGCGTAGGGACGGGGGGGGACTATGGCTACACCTTC,CASSVGTGGDYGYTF
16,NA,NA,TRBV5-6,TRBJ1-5,TGTGCCAGCAGCTGGGCCTTGGGGGGGGCCGATCAGCCCCAGCATTTT,CASSWALGGADQPQHF
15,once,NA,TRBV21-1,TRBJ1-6,TGTGCCAGCAGCAAGAAACAGGGAAGGAATTCACCCCTCCACTTT,CASSKKQGRNSPLHF
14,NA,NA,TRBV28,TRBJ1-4,TGTGCCAGCAGTTTATTAGGGGCAGCTGAAAAACTGTTTTTT,CASSLLGAAEKLFF
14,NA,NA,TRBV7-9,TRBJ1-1,TGTGCCAGCAGCGCCCTACAGATATCTCATGAAGCTTTCTTT,CASSALQISHEAFF
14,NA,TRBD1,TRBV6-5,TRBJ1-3,TGTGCCACAGACCGGGACAGGGCTGGAAACACCATATATTTT,CATDRDRAGNTIYF
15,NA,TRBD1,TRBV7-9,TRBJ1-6,TGTGCCAGCAGCTTAACGGGACAGTTTAATTCACCCCTCCACTTT,CASSLTGQFNSPLHF
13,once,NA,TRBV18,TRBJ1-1,TGTGCCAGCTCACTCAGGGGCTCCACTGAAGCTTTCTTT,CASSLRGSTEAFF
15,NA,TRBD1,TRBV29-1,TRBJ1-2,TGCAGCGTTAAGACAGGGGGAGATACTAACTATGGCTACACCTTC,CSVKTGGDTNYGYTF
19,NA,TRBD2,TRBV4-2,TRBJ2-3,TGTGCCAGCAGCCAAGAGGGACTAGCGGGGGGACTGCGCACAGATACGCAGTATTTT,CASSQEGLAGGLRTDTQYF
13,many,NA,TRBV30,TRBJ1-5,TGTGCCTGGACTGCCGGGGGCAATCAGCCCCAGCATTTT,CAWTAGGNQPQHF
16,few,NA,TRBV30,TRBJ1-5,TGTGCCCCCAGAAGCACCATTCCGGGGGGGGATCAGCCCCAGCATTTT,CAPRSTIPGGDQPQHF
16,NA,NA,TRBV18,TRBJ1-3,TGTGCCAGCTCATCGGACAGTCCGCCGAACGGAAACACCATATATTTT,CASSSDSPPNGNTIYF
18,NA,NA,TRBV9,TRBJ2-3,TGTGCCAGCAGCGTCGACTTTAGGAGGGTTTCAGGCACAGATACGCAGTATTTT,CASSVDFRRVSGTDTQYF
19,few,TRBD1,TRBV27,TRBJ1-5,TGTGCCAGCAGTTTATTCGTCAGGGACAGGGGGGAAGGAGGGCAGCCCCAGCATTTT,CASSLFVRDRGEGGQPQHF
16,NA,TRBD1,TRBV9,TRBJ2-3,TGTGCCAGCAGCGTAGGGACAGGAGCTAGCACAGATACGCAGTATTTT,CASSVGTGASTDTQYF
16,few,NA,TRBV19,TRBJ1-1,TGTGCCAGTATGAAATTCCGCGGGGCATCGAACACTGAAGCTTTCTTT,CASMKFRGASNTEAFF
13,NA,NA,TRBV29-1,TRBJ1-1,TGCAGCGTTGAAGGGGAGGGTCTCGCTGAAGCTTTCTTT,CSVEGEGLAEAFF
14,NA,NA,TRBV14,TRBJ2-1,TGTGCCAGCAGCTATGCGGGAAGGAATGGTGAGCAGTTCTTC,CASSYAGRNGEQFF
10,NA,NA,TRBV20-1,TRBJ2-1,TGCAGTGCTAGCCAGGGTGAGCAGTTCTTC,CSASQGEQFF
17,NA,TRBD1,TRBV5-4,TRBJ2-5,TGTGCCAGCAGCTCATGGACAGGGGGCTCGTACCAAGAGACCCAGTACTTC,CASSSWTGGSYQETQYF
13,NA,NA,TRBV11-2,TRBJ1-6,TGTGCCAGCAGCTCGGACAGTAATTCACCCCTCCACTTT,CASSSDSNSPLHF
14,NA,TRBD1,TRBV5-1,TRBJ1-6,TGCGCCAGCAGCTGGGGACAGGATAATTCACCCCTCCACTTT,CASSWGQDNSPLHF
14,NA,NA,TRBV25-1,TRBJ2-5,TGTGCCAGCAGTGCCCGACAGGATCTTGAGACCCAGTACTTC,CASSARQDLETQYF
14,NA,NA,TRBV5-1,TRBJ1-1,TGCGCCAGCAGTCTGATAAGAGGGAACACTGAAGCTTTCTTT,CASSLIRGNTEAFF
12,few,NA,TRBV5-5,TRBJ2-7,TGTGCCAGCAGCATACGACAGCCAGAGCAGTACTTC,CASSIRQPEQYF
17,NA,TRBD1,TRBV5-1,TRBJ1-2,TGCGCCAGCAGTTTAGAGGGCCGGACAGGGGGGCTCTATGGCTACACCTTC,CASSLEGRTGGLYGYTF
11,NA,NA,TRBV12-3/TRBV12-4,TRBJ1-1,TGTGCCAGCAGCTTTAACACTGAAGCTTTCTTT,CASSFNTEAFF
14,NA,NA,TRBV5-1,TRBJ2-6,TGCGCCAGCACGCCACAAAGCGAGGCCAACGTCCTGACTTTC,CASTPQSEANVLTF
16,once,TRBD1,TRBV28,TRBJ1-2,TGTGCCAGCTATTCCGGGACAGGGGGCGCCTTGGATGGCTACACCTTC,CASYSGTGGALDGYTF
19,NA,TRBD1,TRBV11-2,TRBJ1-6,TGTGCCAGCAGCCGGAGAGGACAGGAAACAGGACCATATAATTCACCCCTCCACTTT,CASSRRGQETGPYNSPLHF
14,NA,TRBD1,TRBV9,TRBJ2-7,TGTGCCAGCAGCGTAGCAGGGGGTTTCGACGAGCAGTACTTC,CASSVAGGFDEQYF
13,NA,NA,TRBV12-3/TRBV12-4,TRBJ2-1,TGTGCCAGCAGCCGTGGTAATATTGAGGAGCAGTTCTTC,CASSRGNIEEQFF
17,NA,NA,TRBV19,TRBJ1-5,TGTGCCAGTAGTATGCCCTTACAGGGTACGAGCAATCAGCCCCAGCATTTT,CASSMPLQGTSNQPQHF
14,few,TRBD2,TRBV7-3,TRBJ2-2,TGTGCCAGCGGACTAGCGGGGTCACGGGGGGAGCTGTTTTTT,CASGLAGSRGELFF
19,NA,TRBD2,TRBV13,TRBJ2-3,TGTGCCAGCAGCTCCGGGACTAGCGGGCCAACGGAGGACACAGATACGCAGTATTTT,CASSSGTSGPTEDTDTQYF
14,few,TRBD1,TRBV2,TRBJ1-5,TGTGCCAGCAACCGGGGGACAGGGGAACAGCCCCAGCATTTT,CASNRGTGEQPQHF
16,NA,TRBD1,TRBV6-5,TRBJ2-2,TGTGCCAGCAGTTTACCGACAGGGGGCGTTGCAGGGGAGCTGTTTTTT,CASSLPTGGVAGELFF
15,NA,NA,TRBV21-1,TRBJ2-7,TGTGCCAGCAGCCCGCGGGACAGGGGCCACTACGAGCAGTACTTC,CASSPRDRGHYEQYF
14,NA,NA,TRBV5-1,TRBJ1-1,TGCGCCAGCAGCTTGGCGGGGGGTCCGAAGGAAGCTTTCTTT,CASSLAGGPKEAFF
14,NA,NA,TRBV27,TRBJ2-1,TGTGCCAGCAGTTTAGGACAGTTAAACAATGAGCAGTTCTTC,CASSLGQLNNEQFF
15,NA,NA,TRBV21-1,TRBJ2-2,TGTGCCAGCAGCACAGGGTTGGACCACACCGGGGAGCTGTTTTTT,CASSTGLDHTGELFF
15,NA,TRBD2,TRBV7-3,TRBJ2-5,TGTGCCAGCAACCCCCAGCGGGGAGGGGAAGAGACCCAGTACTTC,CASNPQRGGEETQYF
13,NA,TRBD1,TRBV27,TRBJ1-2,TGTGCCAGCAGGGGACAGGGAAGCTATGGCCACACCTTC,CASRGQGSYGHTF
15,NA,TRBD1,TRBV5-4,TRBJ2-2,TGTGCCAGCAGCCTTCCGGGACAGTTGACCGGGGAGCTGTTTTTT,CASSLPGQLTGELFF
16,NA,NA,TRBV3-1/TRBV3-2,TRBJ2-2,TGTGCCAGCAGCCCTTCGAGCGCCATGAACACCGGGGAGCTGTTTTTT,CASSPSSAMNTGELFF
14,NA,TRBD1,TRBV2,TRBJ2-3,TGTGCCAGCAGTTTGAGGGGGCGCGGGGATACGCAGTATTTT,CASSLRGRGDTQYF
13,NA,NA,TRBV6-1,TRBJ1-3,TGTGCCAGCAGTGAAAGCGGGGGAAACACCATATATTTT,CASSESGGNTIYF
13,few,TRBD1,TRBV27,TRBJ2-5,TGTGCCAGCAGTGGAGGACAGGGATGGACCCAGTACTTC,CASSGGQGWTQYF
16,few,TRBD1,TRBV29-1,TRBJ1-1,TGCAGCGTTGAACAGGGGACAGGGATCATGAACACTGAAGCTTTCTTT,CSVEQGTGIMNTEAFF
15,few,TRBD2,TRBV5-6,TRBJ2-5,TGTGCCAGCAGCTCACCGACTAGCCTCCAAGAGACCCAGTACTTC,CASSSPTSLQETQYF
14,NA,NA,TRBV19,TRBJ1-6,TGTGCCAGTAGTATTTGGGCAACGAATTCACCCCTCCACTTT,CASSIWATNSPLHF
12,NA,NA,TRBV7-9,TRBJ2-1,TGTGCCAGCAGCGGCTGGTACAATGAGCAGTTCTTC,CASSGWYNEQFF
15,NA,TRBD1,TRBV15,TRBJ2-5,TGTGCCACCAGCCCTCAGGGGGACCAACAAGAGACCCAGTACTTC,CATSPQGDQQETQYF
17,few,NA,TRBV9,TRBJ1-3,TGTGCCAGCAGCGTAGGTAGAACTCGGGTAACTGGAAACACCATATATTTT,CASSVGRTRVTGNTIYF
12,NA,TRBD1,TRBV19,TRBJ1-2,TGTGCCAGTAGTATGAGGACAGGTGGCTACACCTTC,CASSMRTGGYTF